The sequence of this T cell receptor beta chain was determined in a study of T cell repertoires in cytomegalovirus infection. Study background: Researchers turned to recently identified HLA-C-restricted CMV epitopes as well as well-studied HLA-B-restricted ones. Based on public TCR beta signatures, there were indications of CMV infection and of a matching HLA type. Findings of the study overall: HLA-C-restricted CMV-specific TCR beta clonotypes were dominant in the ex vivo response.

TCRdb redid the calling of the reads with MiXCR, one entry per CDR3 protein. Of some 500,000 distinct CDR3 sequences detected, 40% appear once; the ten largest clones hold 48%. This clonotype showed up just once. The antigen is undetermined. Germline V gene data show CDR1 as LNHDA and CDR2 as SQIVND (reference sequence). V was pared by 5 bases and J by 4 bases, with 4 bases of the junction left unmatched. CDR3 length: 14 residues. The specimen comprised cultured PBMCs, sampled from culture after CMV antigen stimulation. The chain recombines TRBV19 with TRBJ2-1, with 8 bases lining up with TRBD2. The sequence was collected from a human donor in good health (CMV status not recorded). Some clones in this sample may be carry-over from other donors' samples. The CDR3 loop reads CASSAGGDYNEQFF. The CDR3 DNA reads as TGTGCCAGTAGTGCGGGGGGTGATTACAATGAGCAGTTCTTC.